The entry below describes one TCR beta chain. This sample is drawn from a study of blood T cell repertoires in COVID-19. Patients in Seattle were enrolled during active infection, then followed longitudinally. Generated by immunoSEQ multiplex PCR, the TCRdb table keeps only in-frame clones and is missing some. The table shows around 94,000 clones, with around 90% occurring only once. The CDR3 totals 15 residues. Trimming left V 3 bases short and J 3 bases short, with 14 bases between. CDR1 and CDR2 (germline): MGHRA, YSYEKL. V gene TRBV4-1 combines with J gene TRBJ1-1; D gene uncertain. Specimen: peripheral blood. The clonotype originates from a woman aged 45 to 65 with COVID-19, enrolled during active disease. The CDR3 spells CASSHRWMRDTEAFF. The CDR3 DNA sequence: TGCGCCAGCAGCCATAGGTGGATGAGGGACACTGAAGCTTTCTTT.